This record looks at one TCR beta chain sequence and its context. The antigen is undetermined. This CDR3 has 15 residues. CDR1 and CDR2 from the germline V gene are SSHAT and FNYEAQ (reference sequence). Trimming removed 1 base at V and 5 bases at J, with 14 bases between. This sample stems from a study of T-cell memory formation after mild COVID-19. Overall study context: TCR clusters showed largely donor specificity. Study findings and constraints: Whether second-wave clones peaking at day 37 were SARS-CoV-2 specific went unconfirmed.

TCRdb passed the 5' RACE reads through MiXCR, listing each CDR3 protein once. The table lists 300,000 to 400,000 distinct CDR3 sequences, 25% to 30% of them singletons, with approximately 12% in the top ten. The chain joins TRBV7-7 to TRBJ2-5; D not certain. This receptor was taken from an adult woman who had mild COVID-19 (a few samples of this study predate the infection). Cell type and time point are not known. The sequencing input was PBMCs or a T cell subset sorted from them (not recorded which). In DNA form, the CDR3 reads TGTGCCAGCAGCTTAGGAGAAGCCCTCGGGGAGACCCAGTACTTC. Protein: CASSLGEALGETQYF.